Each of the 25 T cell receptor beta chains below was sequenced from the same sample in a study of PD-L1 blockade in urothelial cancer. Sequencing was performed with immunoSEQ multiplex PCR; in TCRdb, only in-frame clones are kept and a portion is missing. The sample shows about 81,000 clones, about 89% of them seen only once. Time point: pretreatment peripheral blood. Material: PBMCs, obtained around atezolizumab (anti-PD-L1) treatment. The origin of the receptors is a woman aged 80 or over with urothelial cancer.

The chain links TRBV28 to TRBJ2-2, with D perhaps matching TRBD2 (5 bases). V was pared by 7 bases and J by 2 bases, with 17 bases between. Germline values: CDR1 MDHEN, CDR2 SYDVKM. The CDR3 runs to 16 residues. DNA of the CDR3: TGTGCCAGCACCGGACTTACGCAATTAAACACCGGGGAGCTGTTTTTT. Translated: CASTGLTQLNTGELFF. The full variable domain, rest sourced from reference TRBV28 and TRBJ2-2, is DVKVTQSSRYLVKRTGEKVFLECVQDMDHENMFWYRQDPGLGLRLIYFSYDVKMKEKGDIPEGYSVSREKKERFSLILESASTNQTSMYLCASTGLTQLNTGELFFGEGSRLTVL.

To note about this clone: Other nucleotide sequences in the sample specify the same CDR3. The chain carries TRBV7-8 and TRBJ1-5; D unclear. Per the germline V gene, CDR1 is SGHVS and CDR2 is FQNEAQ. The CDR3 runs to 13 residues. V dropped 3 bases and J dropped 5 bases, with 8 bases sitting between them. For the CDR3, the DNA is TGTGCCAGCAGCTTGTCCGGGGATCAGCCCCAGCATTTT. Its protein is CASSLSGDQPQHF.

The chain carries TRBV7-9 and TRBJ1-3; D gene unclear. Germline CDR1 and CDR2: SEHNR and FQNEAQ (reference sequence). The CDR3 is 15 amino acids. V was cut by 5 bases and J by 8 bases, with 19 bases left in between. The CDR3 sequence is CASSPILGRVHTIYF. The CDR3 nucleotides read TGTGCCAGCAGCCCGATCCTTGGGAGGGTGCACACCATATATTTT.

This chain links TRBV23-1 with TRBJ2-7; 7 bases are a match to TRBD1. TRBV23-1 is sorted into the ORF group, with uncertain function. The CDR3 extends over 17 amino acids. V trimming: 0 bases; J trimming: 3 bases; junction bases outside the gene matches: 11. The CDR3 sequence is CASSQSPPGQLHYEQYF. For the CDR3, the DNA is TGCGCCAGCAGTCAATCCCCCCCGGGACAGCTCCACTACGAGCAGTACTTC.

The V call is TRBV27, the J call TRBJ2-3; TRBD1 might be the D (5 bases). This CDR3 has 15 residues. CDR1 is MNHEY, CDR2 SMNVEV, per germline (reference sequence). V was cut by 3 bases and J by 1 base, with 11 bases left in between. This CDR3 is CASSFGLRGTDTQYF. The CDR3 nucleotides are TGTGCCAGCAGTTTCGGGCTCAGGGGCACAGATACGCAGTATTTT.

The chain links TRBV19 to TRBJ2-7; 8 nucleotides align to TRBD1. CDR1 is LNHDA and CDR2 is SQIVND in the germline V gene (reference sequence). The CDR3 is 13 residues long. Unmatched junction bases numbered 6, after V lost 6 bases and J lost 5 bases. The CDR3, as DNA: TGTGCCAGTAGGAAGGACAGGGCCCACGAGCAGTACTTC. It yields the protein CASRKDRAHEQYF.

The chain is built from TRBV28 and TRBJ2-6; 9 bases are shared with TRBD1. The CDR3 is made up of 18 amino acids. Germline CDR1 is MDHEN and CDR2 is SYDVKM. The V and J ends lost 4 bases and 1 base, in that order; junction bases with no gene match: 8. The CDR3 here is CASSSSGTGRSGANVLTF. CDR3 DNA sequence: TGTGCCAGCAGTTCTTCCGGGACAGGGCGGTCTGGGGCCAACGTCCTGACTTTC. The full variable domain, with the rest looked up from reference TRBV28 and TRBJ2-6, is DVKVTQSSRYLVKRTGEKVFLECVQDMDHENMFWYRQDPGLGLRLIYFSYDVKMKEKGDIPEGYSVSREKKERFSLILESASTNQTSMYLCASSSSGTGRSGANVLTFGAGSRLTVL.

The rearrangement uses TRBV19 and TRBJ1-2; D is ambiguous. Trimming cost V 3 bases and J 2 bases, with 7 bases left between them. This CDR3 comprises 13 residues. Germline values: CDR1 LNHDA, CDR2 SQIVND (reference sequence). The CDR3: CASSIRSNYGYTF. CDR3 coding DNA: TGTGCCAGTAGTATCCGGTCGAACTATGGCTACACCTTC.

The V and J genes are TRBV10-1 and TRBJ2-1; 9 bases map to TRBD2. CDR3 length: 14 amino acids. Per germline, CDR1 WNHNN and CDR2 SYGVQD (reference sequence). Trimming cost V 5 bases and J 10 bases; bases outside gene matches: 9. CDR3 sequence (DNA): TGCGCCAGCAGTCAGCGGGAGGTCCCAGGGGAGCAGTTCTTC. Encoded protein: CASSQREVPGEQFF.

This chain connects TRBV6-1 to TRBJ2-1, with TRBD2 matching over 9 bases. The CDR3 has 14 residues. Germline lookup yields CDR1 MNHNS and CDR2 SASEGT. With 4 bases clipped from V and 8 bases from J, the junction kept 6 bases outside the gene matches. CDR3 amino acids: CASSVAGARDEQFF. CDR3 DNA: TGTGCCAGCAGTGTAGCGGGAGCAAGGGATGAGCAGTTCTTC.

The CDR3 DNA reads TGTGCCTGGAGTTTAGGGGGCAGGACCAACTATGGCTACACCTTC. Translated, it gives CAWSLGGRTNYGYTF. The rearrangement uses TRBV30 and TRBJ1-2, with 7 bases matching TRBD1. V shed 2 bases, J shed 2 bases, and the junction held 8 bases outside the gene matches. In germline, CDR1 is GTSNPN, CDR2 SVGIG (reference sequence). This CDR3 is built from 15 residues.

V and J are TRBV5-1 and TRBJ1-2; a possible D gene is TRBD1 (6 bases). The CDR3 consists of 14 residues. The germline CDR1 and CDR2 sequences are SGHRS and YFSETQ. With 1 base removed from V and 6 bases from J, the gap between germline ends came to 13 bases. The CDR3: CASSLTGFRDGYTF. In DNA form, the CDR3 reads TGCGCCAGCAGCTTGACAGGGTTCAGAGATGGCTACACCTTC.

The chain employs TRBV7-8 and TRBJ1-5; 8 positions agree with TRBD1. The length of the CDR3 is 15 residues. The V gene end was trimmed by 5 bases and the J gene end by 3 bases; junction bases not matched to a gene: 6. Germline-derived CDR1 and CDR2 are SGHVS and FQNEAQ. This chain's CDR3 is CASSRWTGFNQPQHF. The DNA of the CDR3 is TGTGCCAGCAGCCGATGGACAGGGTTCAATCAGCCCCAGCATTTT.

The CDR3 protein is CASVPSYTGELFF. Written as DNA, the CDR3 is TGTGCCAGCGTGCCTAGCTACACCGGGGAGCTGTTTTTT. V usage is TRBV7-9 and J usage is TRBJ2-2; D perhaps matches TRBD2 (5 bases). Germline V gene lookup returns CDR1 SEHNR and CDR2 FQNEAQ (reference sequence). The CDR3 contains 13 residues. Deletions cut 8 bases from V and 3 bases from J, with 10 bases between.

CDR3 protein: CSAARGGTGSTGELFF. The CDR3 bases are TGCAGCGCCGCCAGGGGCGGGACAGGGTCCACCGGGGAGCTGTTTTTT. This rearrangement joins TRBV29-1 to TRBJ2-2, with TRBD1 matching over 9 bases. With 7 bases clipped from V and 4 bases from J, the junction kept 13 bases outside the gene matches. Germline CDR1 reads SQVTM; CDR2 reads ANQGSEA. CDR3 length equals 16 residues.

This chain joins TRBV15 and TRBJ2-1, with 8 bases fitting TRBD2. Germline CDR1 LNHNV, CDR2 YYDKDF (reference sequence). V lost 0 bases to trimming and J lost 9 bases; unmatched junction nucleotides: 7. There are 15 residues in the CDR3. The CDR3 nucleotides are TGTGCCACCAGCAGAGATCGGGACGGGAGGGGTGAGCAGTTCTTC. It codes for CATSRDRDGRGEQFF.

The chain combines TRBV10-2 with TRBJ2-1; the match to TRBD2 covers 7 bases. CDR1 is WSHSY and CDR2 is SAAADI in the germline V gene. The CDR3 sequence is 16 residues long. V was pared by 6 bases and J by 2 bases, with 10 bases of the junction left unmatched. CDR3 in amino acids: CASREGGPRPYNEQFF. The DNA for the CDR3 is TGCGCCAGCAGGGAGGGAGGGCCTCGACCCTACAATGAGCAGTTCTTC.

J is TRBJ2-1 and V is TRBV7-2; a possible D gene is TRBD2 (6 bases). Germline CDR1 is SGHTA and CDR2 is FQGNSA. The CDR3 has 14 amino acids. V lost 5 bases, J lost 8 bases, and 16 bases lay in between. The CDR3 DNA sequence: TGTGCCAGCAGCCCAACGTGGGGGGACGATGAGCAGTTCTTC. This encodes CASSPTWGDDEQFF.

The chain combines TRBV18 with TRBJ1-5; 8 bases fit TRBD1. Germline V CDR1 and CDR2: KGHSH, LQKENI. The V and J ends lost 6 bases and 9 bases, in that order; junction bases with no gene match: 7. This CDR3 contains 13 residues. This chain's CDR3 is CASSRGQGWPQHF. The CDR3 nucleotides are TGTGCCAGCTCCAGAGGACAGGGTTGGCCCCAGCATTTT.

The chain is built from TRBV18 and TRBJ1-1; possibly TRBD1 for D (6 bases). Trimming removed 7 bases at V and 1 base at J, with 13 bases between. Germline CDR1 and CDR2: KGHSH and LQKENI. The CDR3 is 14 residues long. The CDR3 DNA follows: TGTGCCAGCTACACGACAGGAACGAACACTGAAGCTTTCTTT. It encodes CASYTTGTNTEAFF.

The chain carries TRBV5-5 and TRBJ1-5, with D uncertain. Germline V CDR1 and CDR2: SGHKS, YYEKEE (reference sequence). The CDR3 is 15 amino acids. V lost 4 bases, J lost 1 base, and 12 bases lay in between. The CDR3: CASSPAGVSNQPQHF. The CDR3 DNA sequence: TGTGCCAGCAGCCCGGCCGGGGTGAGCAATCAGCCCCAGCATTTT. The entire variable domain, with the rest obtained from reference TRBV5-5 and TRBJ1-5, is as follows: DAGVTQSPTHLIKTRGQQVTLRCSPISGHKSVSWYQQVLGQGPQFIFQYYEKEERGRGNFPDRFSARQFPNYSSELNVNALLLGDSALYLCASSPAGVSNQPQHFGDGTRLSIL.

The chain combines TRBV6-5 with TRBJ2-4; the match to TRBD1 covers 7 bases. Germline values: CDR1 MNHEY, CDR2 SVGAGI. The V segment lost 5 bases and the J segment 4 bases; nucleotides outside the gene matches: 5. CDR3 length equals 14 residues. The CDR3 loop is CASSQTGMKNIQYF. The CDR3 DNA follows: TGTGCCAGCAGTCAGACAGGGATGAAAAACATTCAGTACTTC.

This chain uses TRBV7-9 with TRBJ2-3; a possible D gene is TRBD1 (6 bases). The CDR3 loop spans 13 amino acids. V lost 1 base and J lost 9, with 11 bases in between. Germline-derived CDR1 and CDR2 are SEHNR and FQNEAQ (reference sequence). This CDR3 reads CASSLEGVGTQYF. CDR3 coding DNA: TGTGCCAGCAGCTTAGAGGGGGTAGGAACGCAGTATTTT.

The V and J genes are TRBV4-2 and TRBJ2-7, with D uncertain. V lost 0 bases and J lost 0, with 21 bases in between. The germline V gene encodes CDR1 LGHNA and CDR2 YNFKEQ. The CDR3 is made up of 19 amino acids. CDR3 protein: CASSQDSWATGSSSYEQYF. CDR3 in DNA: TGTGCCAGCAGCCAAGATAGTTGGGCCACTGGGTCGAGCTCCTACGAGCAGTACTTC.

This chain links TRBV4-2 with TRBJ2-7; TRBD2 matches 11 bases. V gave up 0 bases and J gave up 3 bases; unmatched junction bases: 10. Germline V lookup: CDR1 LGHNA, CDR2 YNFKEQ. The CDR3 sequence is 18 residues long. The chain's CDR3 is CASSQDSRLAGLSYEQYF. CDR3 nucleotides: TGTGCCAGCAGCCAAGATTCTCGACTAGCGGGACTGAGCTACGAGCAGTACTTC.